These T cell receptor beta chains were read from a single sample in a study of CD8 T cells in Susac syndrome. TCRdb analysed the immunoSEQ multiplex PCR reads with MiXCR anew, one entry per CDR3 protein. This sample carries 100,000 to 150,000 distinct CDR3 sequences, around 94% of them seen once, and the ten largest clones take more than 0.075%. The specimen sequenced was CD4+ T cells from PBMCs. Source of these receptors: a human donor in good health. Both conserved end residues are part of each CDR3.

j_gene	v_gene	CDR3aa
TRBJ2-1	TRBV10-3	CAIMTSGSANEQFF
TRBJ2-1	TRBV5-6	CASSLVSGELNEQFF
TRBJ1-1	TRBV12-5	CASGPSSMNTEAFF
TRBJ2-1	TRBV20-1	CSARPLAVYNEQFF
TRBJ2-3	TRBV29-1	CSVDPEVGGDTQYF
TRBJ1-2	TRBV6-2/TRBV6-3	CASSYSMTLNYGYTF
TRBJ1-2	TRBV29-1	CSVERTDSPYGYTF
TRBJ1-1	TRBV4-3	CASSQVQGARTEAFF
TRBJ1-4	TRBV12-3/TRBV12-4	CASSFLGVGEKLFF
TRBJ2-1	TRBV19	CASSRDRVSYNEQFF
TRBJ2-2	TRBV18	CASSPSQNTGELFF
TRBJ2-1	TRBV9	CASSERTSANEQFF
TRBJ2-5	TRBV12-3/TRBV12-4	CASSPGGLAGRETQYF
TRBJ2-5	TRBV7-2	CASSFRDRRETQYF
TRBJ1-2	TRBV10-3	CAISVQDRPFGYTF
TRBJ1-2	TRBV19	CASSIQEESYGYTF
TRBJ2-7	TRBV10-3	CAISEGPKEQYF
TRBJ2-6	TRBV30	CAWSAQGLASGANVLTF
TRBJ2-5	TRBV29-1	CSVREGEETQYF
TRBJ2-3	TRBV20-1	CSAGTSGSNTDTQYF
TRBJ1-1	TRBV20-1	CSAIDRGGTEAFF
TRBJ2-1	TRBV6-1	CASSEGGVRGDEQFF
TRBJ2-1	TRBV19	CASTPIGTSGRNEQFF
TRBJ2-3	TRBV4-3	CASSQDKGKGDTQYF
TRBJ1-2	TRBV6-5	CASSYSSGTAGSPFYGYTF
TRBJ2-5	TRBV29-1	CSVEGFGTGGVRVQYF
TRBJ1-1	TRBV29-1	CSGGRGATEAFF
TRBJ2-1	TRBV9	CASSEMGGTGYNEQFF
TRBJ2-7	TRBV29-1	CSVSGTSGYEQYF
TRBJ2-7	TRBV20-1	CSARLAGDLYEQYF
TRBJ2-3	TRBV2	CASSDSGSEVDTQYF
TRBJ2-3	TRBV6-5	CATLDRGGTDTQYF
TRBJ2-1	TRBV27	CASSLERDLYNEQFF
TRBJ2-1	TRBV7-2	CASTSGLYNEQFF
TRBJ2-1	TRBV6-6	CASGTNSIDEQFF
TRBJ2-7	TRBV6-2/TRBV6-3	CASSYQDRTSGYEQYF
TRBJ1-4	TRBV2	CASSEQGTNEKLFF
TRBJ2-5	TRBV11-2	CASSRTGQETQYF
TRBJ1-1	TRBV20-1	CSARDLVRNLEAFF
TRBJ1-1	TRBV7-8	CASSLAATGGTEAFF
TRBJ2-5	TRBV12-3/TRBV12-4	CASSSLGGAQETQYF
TRBJ2-7	TRBV7-2	CASSPKGASREQYF
TRBJ1-3	TRBV23-1	CASSLKDSSGNTIYF
TRBJ2-3	TRBV2	CASRALGTLSTDTQYF
TRBJ1-2	TRBV6-5	CASRSPARAGYTF
TRBJ1-1	TRBV5-1	CASSLGDGNTEAFF
TRBJ2-2	TRBV5-4	CASSIELAGRGTGELFF
TRBJ2-2	TRBV5-1	CASSLAGGPNTGELFF
TRBJ2-1	TRBV5-1	CASSLSTGVNEQFF
TRBJ2-2	TRBV20-1	CSAVAGSTGELFF
TRBJ1-2	TRBV10-3	CATDWGDYYGYTF
TRBJ1-4	TRBV6-5	CASSYSGADATNEKLFF
TRBJ1-5	TRBV7-2	CASSLVGPDNQPQHF
TRBJ2-5	TRBV20-1	CSAKGRETQYF
TRBJ1-3	TRBV12-3/TRBV12-4	CASSLRLRSGNTIYF
TRBJ2-5	TRBV24-1	CATSDPGQGPQETQYF
TRBJ2-7	TRBV12-3/TRBV12-4	CASSYDRSSYEQYF